The 5 T cell receptor beta chains given below trace back to one sample, sequenced in a study of cytomegalovirus exposure and HLA in healthy donors. Researchers ran the PCR with 60 Vbeta and 13 Jbeta primers. Assay: immunoSEQ multiplex PCR; the TCRdb copy retains only in-frame clones and omits some. The table lists approximately 170,000 clones, approximately 81% of them singletons. The sequenced material came from PBMCs. The receptors derive from a male donor in good health and CMV-seronegative.

This chain links TRBV5-4 with TRBJ2-7; TRBD1 matches at 11 bases. The CDR3 sequence is 15 residues long. Germline CDR1 and CDR2: SGHNT and YYREEE (reference sequence). The V segment lost 4 bases and the J segment 3 bases; nucleotides outside the gene matches: 6. Here the CDR3 DNA reads TGTGCCAGCAGCCAGACGGGACAGGGGGGCTACGAGCAGTACTTC. Protein: CASSQTGQGGYEQYF.

This chain joins TRBV6-1 and TRBJ1-4; D gene unclear. The CDR3 sequence is 15 residues long. Between the trimmed V and J ends, which lost 2 bases and 5 bases, there was a span of 12 bases. Germline loops: CDR1 MNHNS, CDR2 SASEGT. The CDR3 DNA follows: TGTGCCAGCAGTGAAAGGAGGGAGAGGAATGAAAAACTGTTTTTT. It translates to CASSERRERNEKLFF.

The V gene is TRBV5-1, the J gene TRBJ1-6, with TRBD1 as a possible D gene (6 bases). Germline lookup yields CDR1 SGHRS and CDR2 YFSETQ. The CDR3 spans 16 residues. V was pared by 2 bases and J by 6 bases, with 15 bases between. CDR3 sequence reads: CASSLSGQQINSPLHF. The CDR3 coding sequence is TGCGCCAGCAGCTTATCTGGACAGCAAATTAATTCACCCCTCCACTTT.

The rearrangement links TRBV4-3 to TRBJ2-1, with TRBD1 as a possible D gene (6 bases). This CDR3 has 19 amino acids. The V end was cut by 1 base, the J end by 4 bases, with 23 bases between. The germline V gene encodes CDR1 LGHNA and CDR2 YSLEER. CDR3 loop: CASSQVAMETGRAYNEQFF. Here the CDR3 DNA reads TGCGCCAGCAGCCAAGTAGCCATGGAGACAGGTAGGGCTTACAATGAGCAGTTCTTC.

The chain links TRBV15 to TRBJ2-2, with D possibly matching TRBD2 (6 bases). CDR3 size: 16 residues. Germline V gives CDR1 LNHNV, CDR2 YYDKDF (reference sequence). With 0 bases removed from V and 4 bases from J, the gap between germline ends came to 12 bases. The DNA for the CDR3 is TGTGCCACCAGCAGAGAGGCACTAGCAGGCACCGGGGAGCTGTTTTTT. It encodes CATSREALAGTGELFF.